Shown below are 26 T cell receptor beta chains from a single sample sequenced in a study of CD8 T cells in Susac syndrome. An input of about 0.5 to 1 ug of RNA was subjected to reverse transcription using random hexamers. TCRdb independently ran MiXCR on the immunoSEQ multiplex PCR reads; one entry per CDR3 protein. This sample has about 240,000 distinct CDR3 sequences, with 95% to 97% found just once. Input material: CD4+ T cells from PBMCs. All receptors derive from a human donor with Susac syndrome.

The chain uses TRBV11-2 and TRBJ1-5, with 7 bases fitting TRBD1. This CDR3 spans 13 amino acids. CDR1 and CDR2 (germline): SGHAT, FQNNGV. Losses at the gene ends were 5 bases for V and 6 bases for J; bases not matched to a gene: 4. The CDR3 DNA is TGTGCCAGCAGCCGACAGGGCGGTCAGCCCCAGCATTTT. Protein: CASSRQGGQPQHF.

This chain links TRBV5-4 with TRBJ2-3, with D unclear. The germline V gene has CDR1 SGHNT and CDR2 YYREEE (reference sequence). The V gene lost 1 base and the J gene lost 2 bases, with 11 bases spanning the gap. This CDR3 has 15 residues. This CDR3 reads CASSLSGSYTDTQYF. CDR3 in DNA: TGTGCCAGCAGCTTGTCTGGCTCCTACACAGATACGCAGTATTTT.

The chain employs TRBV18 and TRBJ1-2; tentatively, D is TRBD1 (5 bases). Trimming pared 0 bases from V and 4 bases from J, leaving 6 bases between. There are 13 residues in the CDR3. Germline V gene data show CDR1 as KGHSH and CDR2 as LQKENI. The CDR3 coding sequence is TGTGCCAGCTCACCACCAGGGACCTATGGCTACACCTTC. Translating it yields CASSPPGTYGYTF. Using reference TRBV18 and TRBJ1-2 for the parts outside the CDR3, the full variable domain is NAGVMQNPRHLVRRRGQEARLRCSPMKGHSHVYWYRQLPEEGLKFMVYLQKENIIDESGMPKERFSAEFPKEGPSILRIQQVVRGDSAAYFCASSPPGTYGYTFGSGTRLTVV.

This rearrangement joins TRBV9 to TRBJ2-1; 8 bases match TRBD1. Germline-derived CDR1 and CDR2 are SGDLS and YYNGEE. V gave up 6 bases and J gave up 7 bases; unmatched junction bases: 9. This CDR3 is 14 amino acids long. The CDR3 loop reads CASIRGRHFNEQFF. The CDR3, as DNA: TGTGCCAGCATCAGGGGGCGGCATTTTAATGAGCAGTTCTTC.

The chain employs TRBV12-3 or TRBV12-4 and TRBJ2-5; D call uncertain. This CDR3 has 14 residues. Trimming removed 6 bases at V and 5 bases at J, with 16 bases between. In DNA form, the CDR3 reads TGTGCCAGCAGCCACCGGGTAGTCATGGAGACCCAGTACTTC. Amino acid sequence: CASSHRVVMETQYF.

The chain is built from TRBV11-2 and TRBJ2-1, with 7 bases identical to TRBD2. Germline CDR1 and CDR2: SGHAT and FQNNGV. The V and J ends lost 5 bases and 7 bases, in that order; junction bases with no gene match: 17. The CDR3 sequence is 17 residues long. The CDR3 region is CASSRTTKRGLENEQFF. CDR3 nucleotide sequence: TGTGCCAGCAGCCGAACCACCAAGCGGGGCCTGGAGAATGAGCAGTTCTTC.

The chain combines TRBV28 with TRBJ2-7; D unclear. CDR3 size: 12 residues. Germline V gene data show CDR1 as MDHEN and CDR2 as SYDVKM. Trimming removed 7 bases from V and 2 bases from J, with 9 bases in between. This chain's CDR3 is CASTESTYEQYF. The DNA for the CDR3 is TGTGCCAGCACCGAATCTACCTACGAGCAGTACTTC.

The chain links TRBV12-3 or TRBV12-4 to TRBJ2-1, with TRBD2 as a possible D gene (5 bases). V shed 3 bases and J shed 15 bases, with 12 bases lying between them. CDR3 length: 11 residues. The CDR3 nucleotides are TGTGCCAGCAGTTTCATCGGGGTGTCGTTCTTC. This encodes CASSFIGVSFF.

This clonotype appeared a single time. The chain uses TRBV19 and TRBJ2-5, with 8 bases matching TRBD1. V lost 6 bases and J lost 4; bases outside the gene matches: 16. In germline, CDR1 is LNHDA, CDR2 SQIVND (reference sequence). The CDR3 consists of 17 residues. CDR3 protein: CASSLRQGREGRETQYF. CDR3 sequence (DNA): TGTGCCAGTAGCCTACGACAGGGGAGAGAGGGAAGAGAGACCCAGTACTTC.

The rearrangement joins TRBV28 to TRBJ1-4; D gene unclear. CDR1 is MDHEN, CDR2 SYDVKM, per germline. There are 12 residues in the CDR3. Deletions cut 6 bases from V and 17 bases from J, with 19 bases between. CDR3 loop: CASSFPTGPPFF. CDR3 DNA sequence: TGTGCCAGCAGCTTCCCAACCGGGCCCCCTTTTTTT.

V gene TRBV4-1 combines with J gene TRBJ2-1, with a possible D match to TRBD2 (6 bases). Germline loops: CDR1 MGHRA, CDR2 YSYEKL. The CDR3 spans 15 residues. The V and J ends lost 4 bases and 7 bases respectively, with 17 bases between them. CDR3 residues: CASSRLVVADNEQFF. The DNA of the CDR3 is TGCGCCAGCAGCCGCCTAGTGGTAGCGGATAATGAGCAGTTCTTC.

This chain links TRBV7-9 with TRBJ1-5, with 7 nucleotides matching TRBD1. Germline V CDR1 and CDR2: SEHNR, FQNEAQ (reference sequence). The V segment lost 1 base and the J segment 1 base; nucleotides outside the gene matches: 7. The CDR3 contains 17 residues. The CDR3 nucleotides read TGTGCCAGCAGCTTAGGGCGGGACAGTCGGAGCAATCAGCCCCAGCATTTT. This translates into CASSLGRDSRSNQPQHF.

The CDR3 sequence is CASRKQGSSYEQYF. For the CDR3, the DNA is TGTGCCAGCAGAAAACAGGGATCCTCCTACGAGCAGTACTTC. The chain has TRBV13 and TRBJ2-7; D possibly corresponds to TRBD1 (6 bases). Looked up from germline, CDR1 is PRHDT and CDR2 is FYEKMQ (reference sequence). This CDR3 is built from 14 residues. V was cut by 6 bases and J by 0 bases, with 12 bases left in between.

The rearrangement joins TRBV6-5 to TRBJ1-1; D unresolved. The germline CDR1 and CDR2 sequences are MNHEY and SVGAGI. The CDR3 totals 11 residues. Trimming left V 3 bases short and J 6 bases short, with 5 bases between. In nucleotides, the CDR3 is TGTGCCAGCAGTTATCCCCCTGAAGCTTTCTTT. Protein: CASSYPPEAFF.

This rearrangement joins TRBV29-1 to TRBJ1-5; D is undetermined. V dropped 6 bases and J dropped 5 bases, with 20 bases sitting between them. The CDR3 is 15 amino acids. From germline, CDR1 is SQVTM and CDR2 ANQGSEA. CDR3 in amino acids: CSVSDSVGRHQPQHF. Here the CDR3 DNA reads TGCAGCGTGTCCGATTCGGTCGGGAGGCATCAGCCCCAGCATTTT.

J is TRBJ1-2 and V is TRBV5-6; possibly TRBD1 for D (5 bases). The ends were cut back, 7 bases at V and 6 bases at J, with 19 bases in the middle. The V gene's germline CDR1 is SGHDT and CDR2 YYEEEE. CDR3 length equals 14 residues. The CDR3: CASRGESNVNGYTF. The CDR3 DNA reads TGTGCCAGCCGAGGGGAGTCCAACGTTAATGGCTACACCTTC.

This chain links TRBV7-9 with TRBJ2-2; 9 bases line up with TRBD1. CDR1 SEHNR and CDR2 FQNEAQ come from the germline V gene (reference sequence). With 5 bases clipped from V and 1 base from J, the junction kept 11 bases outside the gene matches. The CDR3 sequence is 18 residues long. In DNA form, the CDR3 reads TGTGCCAGCAGCACCATGGGACAGGGCAGGGGGAACACCGGGGAGCTGTTTTTT. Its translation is CASSTMGQGRGNTGELFF.

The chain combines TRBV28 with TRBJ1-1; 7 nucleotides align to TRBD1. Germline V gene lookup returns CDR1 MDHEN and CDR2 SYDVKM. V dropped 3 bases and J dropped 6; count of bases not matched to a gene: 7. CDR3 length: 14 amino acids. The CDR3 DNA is TGTGCCAGCAGTTTTGGGACAGTTGCGGCTGAAGCTTTCTTT. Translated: CASSFGTVAAEAFF.

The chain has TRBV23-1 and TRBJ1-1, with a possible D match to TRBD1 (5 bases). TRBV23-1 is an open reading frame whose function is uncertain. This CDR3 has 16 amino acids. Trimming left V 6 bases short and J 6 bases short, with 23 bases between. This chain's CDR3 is CASRPTAEVVSAEAFF. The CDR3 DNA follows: TGCGCCAGCAGGCCGACAGCCGAGGTGGTTTCCGCTGAAGCTTTCTTT.

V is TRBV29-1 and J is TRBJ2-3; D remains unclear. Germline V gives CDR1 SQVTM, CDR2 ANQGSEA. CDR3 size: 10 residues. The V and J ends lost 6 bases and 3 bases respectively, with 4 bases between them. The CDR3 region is CSVLTDTQYF. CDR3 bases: TGCAGCGTGCTAACAGATACGCAGTATTTT.

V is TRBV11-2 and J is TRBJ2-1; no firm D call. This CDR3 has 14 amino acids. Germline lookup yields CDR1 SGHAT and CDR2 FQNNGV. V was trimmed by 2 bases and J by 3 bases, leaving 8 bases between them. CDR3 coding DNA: TGTGCCAGCAGCTTAAGTGCCAGCTACAATGAGCAGTTCTTC. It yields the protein CASSLSASYNEQFF. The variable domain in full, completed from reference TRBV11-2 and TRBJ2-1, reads EAGVAQSPRYKIIEKRQSVAFWCNPISGHATLYWYQQILGQGPKLLIQFQNNGVVDDSQLPKDRFSAERLKGVDSTLKIQPAKLEDSAVYLCASSLSASYNEQFFGPGTRLTVL.

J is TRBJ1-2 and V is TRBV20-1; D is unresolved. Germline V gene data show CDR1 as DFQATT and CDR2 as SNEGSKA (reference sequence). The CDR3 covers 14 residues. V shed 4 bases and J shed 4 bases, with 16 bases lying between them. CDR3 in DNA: TGCAGTGCTACGGTTACGAGTTTCGGCTATGGCTACACCTTC. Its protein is CSATVTSFGYGYTF.

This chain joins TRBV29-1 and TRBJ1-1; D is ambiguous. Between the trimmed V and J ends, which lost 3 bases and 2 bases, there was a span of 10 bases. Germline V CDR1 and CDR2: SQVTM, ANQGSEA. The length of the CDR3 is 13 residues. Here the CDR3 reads CSVDPGTNTEAFF. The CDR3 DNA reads TGCAGCGTTGATCCGGGAACTAACACTGAAGCTTTCTTT. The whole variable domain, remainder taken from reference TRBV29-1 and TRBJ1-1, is SAVISQKPSRDICQRGTSLTIQCQVDSQVTMMFWYRQQPGQSLTLIATANQGSEATYESGFVIDKFPISRPNLTFSTLTVSNMSPEDSSIYLCSVDPGTNTEAFFGQGTRLTVV.

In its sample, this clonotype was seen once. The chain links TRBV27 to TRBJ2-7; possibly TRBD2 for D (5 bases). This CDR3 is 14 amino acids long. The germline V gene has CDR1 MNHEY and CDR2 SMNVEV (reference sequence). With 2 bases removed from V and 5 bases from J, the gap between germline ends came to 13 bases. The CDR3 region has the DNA TGTGCCAGCAGTTTAGAGGGTCGTCGGCACGAGCAGTACTTC. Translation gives CASSLEGRRHEQYF.

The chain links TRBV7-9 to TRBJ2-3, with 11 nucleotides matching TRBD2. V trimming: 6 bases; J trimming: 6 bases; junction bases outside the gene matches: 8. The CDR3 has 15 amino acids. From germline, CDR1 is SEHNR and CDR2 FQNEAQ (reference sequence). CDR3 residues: CASSQLAGDLDTQYF. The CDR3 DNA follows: TGTGCCAGCAGTCAACTAGCGGGAGACCTGGATACGCAGTATTTT. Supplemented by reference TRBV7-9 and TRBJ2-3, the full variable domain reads DTGVSQNPRHKITKRGQNVTFRCDPISEHNRLYWYRQTLGQGPEFLTYFQNEAQLEKSRLLSDRFSAERPKGSFSTLEIQRTEQGDSAMYLCASSQLAGDLDTQYFGPGTRLTVL.

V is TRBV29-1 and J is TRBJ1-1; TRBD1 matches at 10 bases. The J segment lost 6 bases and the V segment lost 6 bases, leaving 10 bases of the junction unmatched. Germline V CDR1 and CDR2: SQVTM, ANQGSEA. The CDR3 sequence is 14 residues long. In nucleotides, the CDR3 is TGCAGCGTGTTCCAGACAGGGGGCTTGGCTGAAGCTTTCTTT. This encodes CSVFQTGGLAEAFF.